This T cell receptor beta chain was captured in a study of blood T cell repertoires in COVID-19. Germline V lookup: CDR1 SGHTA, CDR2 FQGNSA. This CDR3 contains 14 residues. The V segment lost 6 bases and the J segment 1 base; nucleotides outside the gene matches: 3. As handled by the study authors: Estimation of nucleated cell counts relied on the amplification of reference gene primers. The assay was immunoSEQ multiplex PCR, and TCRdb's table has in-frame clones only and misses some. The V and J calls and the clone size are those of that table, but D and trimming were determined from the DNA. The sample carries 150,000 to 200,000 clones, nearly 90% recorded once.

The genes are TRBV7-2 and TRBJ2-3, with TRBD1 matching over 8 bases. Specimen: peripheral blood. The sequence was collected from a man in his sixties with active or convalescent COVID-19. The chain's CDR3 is CASSRQGRTDTQYF. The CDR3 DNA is TGTGCCAGCAGTCGACAGGGGCGCACAGATACGCAGTATTTT.